This T cell receptor beta chain was recovered during a study of OX40 agonist ivuxolimab in advanced cancers. Regarding the research as a whole: Ivuxolimab was an agonistic, fully human IgG2 monoclonal antibody directed against OX40 (CD134), a costimulatory receptor. Peripheral TCRbeta sequencing was intended to test whether TCR sequence diversity was altered and clonal T-cell expansion was caused by ivuxolimab. Of the roughly 51 dose-escalation patients, hepatocellular carcinoma was present in around 20, melanoma in around 15, renal cell carcinoma in 9 and head and neck cancer in 9. Prior anti-PD-1, anti-PD-L1 or anti-CTLA-4 therapy was permitted, and checkpoint inhibitors had been received by about 37% of dose-escalation patients. Partial responses occurred in three dose-escalation patients: two with cutaneous melanoma and one with hepatocellular carcinoma. Intravenous ivuxolimab was administered to patients every 2 weeks at six dose levels: 0.01, 0.1, 0.3, 1.5, 3 and 10 mg/kg. The paper covers the monotherapy dose-escalation part of the phase I ivuxolimab trial, which included N ≈ 50 patients. A male proportion of under 85% and a mean age of approximately 55 years, ranging from about 23 to 79, were recorded for the dose-escalation cohort. The paper as a whole reports these results and caveats: Low levels of normalized T-cell clonal expansion were also seen in some patients who did not respond. Partial responders in the 0.1-3.0 mg/kg groups had among the lowest normalized peripheral clonal expansion, especially among CD8+ T cells. At doses of 0.1 to 3.0 mg/kg, clonal expansion of both CD4+ and CD8+ T cells in blood was seen between baseline and week 6. Which antigens the clonally expanded peripheral T cells were specific for was not determined. On average, CD8+ T cells showed more expanded clones than CD4+ T cells after ivuxolimab.

For sequencing of the TCRbeta CDR3 region, genomic DNA was extracted from the sorted cells. TCRbeta CDR3 regions were sequenced using the immunoSEQ Assay. TCRdb took this table from immuneACCESS and kept in-frame rearrangements with V and J called. Such tables lack part of the clones; where checked against another copy, unresolved V genes explain under half of the gap, and the rest is unexplained. The sample contains about 79,000 clones, around 91% of them found a single time. The ten largest clonotypes hold around 0.35% of the sample. Details on this clone: The target of this receptor is not known. Nothing much larger sits one base from this clone, and base qualities are not available.

Clipping removes 5 bases from V and 6 bases from J, with 7 as the unmatched junction base count. Looking up the germline V gene (reference sequence) yields CDR1 SGHKS and CDR2 YYEKEE. The CDR3 spans 13 residues, from the cysteine through the phenylalanine. Just CDR3 DNA is preserved here, 39 bases in frame from base 1. The trial excluded patients who had a history of autoimmune disease or were on systemic immunosuppression. Peripheral blood for TCR sequencing was collected from all dose cohorts at baseline, on cycle 4 day 1, and on cycle 7 day 1. The samples were drawn from a first-in-human, open-label, multicenter phase I dose-escalation trial of ivuxolimab. Adults with locally advanced or metastatic melanoma, renal cell carcinoma, hepatocellular carcinoma or head and neck squamous cell carcinoma were enrolled in the trial. Before TCR sequencing, CD4+ and CD8+ T cells were separately sorted from peripheral blood.

The receptor was isolated from an adult with an advanced solid tumor such as melanoma, head and neck, liver or kidney cancer. The sequence is built from TRBV5-5 and TRBJ2-7; 8 middle bases align to TRBD1. The specimen comprised CD4+ or CD8+ T cells sorted from blood, sampled in a trial of the OX40 agonist ivuxolimab. The CDR3 protein sequence reads: CASSRGQAVEQYF. The nucleotide sequence reads TGTGCCAGCAGTCGGGGACAGGCCGTCGAGCAGTACTTC.